Below, one TCR beta chain is given with its context. This entry comes from a study of blood T cell repertoires in COVID-19. About the study: There were acute and convalescent COVID-19 samples, and they came from the United States, Italy and Spain.

Clones were sequenced by immunoSEQ multiplex PCR, and TCRdb holds only the in-frame ones, with some missing. The sample has about 180,000 clones, roughly 85% seen once. V gave up 9 bases and J gave up 1 base, with 15 bases separating them. The CDR3 consists of 14 residues. Germline V CDR1 and CDR2: ENHRY, SYGVKD. This chain connects TRBV10-3 to TRBJ2-5; D may be TRBD2 (5 bases). Source material: peripheral blood. The sequence derives from a human donor with active or convalescent COVID-19. The donor label of this sample is uncertain. The CDR3 loop reads CAIQSSGGQETQYF. In nucleotides, the CDR3 is TGTGCCATACAAAGTAGTGGAGGCCAAGAGACCCAGTACTTC.